Below, 7 T cell receptor beta chains from the same sample are listed, as sequenced in a study of blood T cell repertoires in COVID-19. Generated by immunoSEQ multiplex PCR, the TCRdb table keeps only in-frame clones and is missing some. The repertoire holds some 400,000 clones, with about 90% as singletons. Sequencing input: peripheral blood. Source of these receptors: a woman between 55 and 75 years old with COVID-19, enrolled during active disease.

J is TRBJ2-7 and V is TRBV23-1; D might be TRBD2 (5 bases). TRBV23-1 is identified as an open reading frame with a role that is uncertain. Trimming took 7 bases from V and 0 from J, leaving 10 bases between them. The CDR3 consists of 13 residues. Here the CDR3 reads CASIPGISYEQYF. DNA of the CDR3: TGCGCCAGCATCCCGGGGATCTCCTACGAGCAGTACTTC.

This chain links TRBV19 with TRBJ1-1; TRBD1 might be the D (6 bases). The CDR3 loop spans 15 amino acids. V lost 5 bases and J lost 7, with 20 bases in between. Looked up from germline, CDR1 is LNHDA and CDR2 is SQIVND (reference sequence). CDR3 bases: TGTGCCAGTAGTGTCTTAGGGGGGGGACTGGGTGAAGCTTTCTTT. Translation: CASSVLGGGLGEAFF.

The chain links TRBV19 to TRBJ1-4; D remains unclear. V lost 6 bases, J lost 3 bases, and 8 bases lay in between. Per the germline V gene, CDR1 is LNHDA and CDR2 is SQIVND (reference sequence). The CDR3 totals 13 residues. The CDR3 region is CASRLPANEKLFF. Here the CDR3 DNA reads TGTGCCAGTAGATTACCGGCTAATGAAAAACTGTTTTTT.

The rearrangement uses TRBV7-3 and TRBJ2-1; 12 positions match TRBD2. Unmatched junction bases numbered 5, after V lost 5 bases and J lost 6 bases. The CDR3 is 15 residues long. Germline-derived CDR1 and CDR2 are SGHTA and FQGTGA. CDR3 loop: CASSAWTSGVNEQFF. The CDR3 bases are TGTGCCAGCAGCGCCTGGACTAGCGGGGTCAATGAGCAGTTCTTC.

This clone has a handful of counts. The CDR3 DNA reads as TGTGCCAGCAGCTTACAGGGGGCCGAGCAGTACTTC. Translation: CASSLQGAEQYF. J is TRBJ2-7 and V is TRBV7-9; TRBD1 matches 8 bases. The J segment lost 6 bases and the V segment lost 2 bases, leaving 0 bases of the junction unmatched. There are 12 residues in the CDR3. Germline V lookup: CDR1 SEHNR, CDR2 FQNEAQ (reference sequence).

CDR3: CASSPIQTGGYTF. CDR3 bases: TGTGCCAGCAGCCCTATTCAGACGGGGGGGTACACCTTC. The chain links TRBV16 to TRBJ1-2; the D gene is possibly TRBD1 (5 bases). V gave up 4 bases and J gave up 11 bases, with 17 bases separating them. Germline-derived CDR1 and CDR2 are KGHSY and FQNENV. The CDR3 is 13 amino acids. The whole variable domain, filled in from reference TRBV16 and TRBJ1-2, reads GEEVAQTPKHLVRGEGQKAKLYCAPIKGHSYVFWYQQVLKNEFKFLISFQNENVFDETGMPKERFSAKCLPNSPCSLEIQATKLEDSAVYFCASSPIQTGGYTFGSGTRLTVV.

The rearrangement links TRBV5-6 to TRBJ1-6; the D gene is possibly TRBD1 (5 bases). CDR1 and CDR2 from the germline V gene are SGHDT and YYEEEE. The CDR3 consists of 14 residues. Trimming stripped 4 bases from V and 7 bases from J, with 12 bases between. The CDR3 region is CASSPGNSNSPLHF. The DNA of the CDR3 is TGTGCCAGCAGCCCAGGGAATTCGAATTCACCCCTCCACTTT.